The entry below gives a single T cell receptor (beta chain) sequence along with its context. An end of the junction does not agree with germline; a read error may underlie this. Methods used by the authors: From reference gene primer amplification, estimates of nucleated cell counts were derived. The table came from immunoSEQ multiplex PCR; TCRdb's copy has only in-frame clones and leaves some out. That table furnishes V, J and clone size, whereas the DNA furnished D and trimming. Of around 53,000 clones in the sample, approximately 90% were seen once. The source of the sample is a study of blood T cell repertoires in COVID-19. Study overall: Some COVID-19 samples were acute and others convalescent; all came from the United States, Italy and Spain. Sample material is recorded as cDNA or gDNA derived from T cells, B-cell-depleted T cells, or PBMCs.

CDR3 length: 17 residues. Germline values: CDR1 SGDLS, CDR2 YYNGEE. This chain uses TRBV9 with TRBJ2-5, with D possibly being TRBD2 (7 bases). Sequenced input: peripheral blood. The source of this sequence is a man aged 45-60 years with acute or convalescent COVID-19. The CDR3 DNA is TGTGCCCGCAGCGTAGATGGGGGGGGCGGACTCCAAGAGACCCAGTACTTC. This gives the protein CARSVDGGGGLQETQYF.